This is a list of T cell receptor beta chains from one sample in a study of cytomegalovirus exposure and HLA in healthy donors. Repertoires were generated with immunoSEQ multiplex PCR, while TCRdb's copy carries only in-frame clones and drops some. The sample includes 100,000 to 150,000 clones, roughly 82% of them seen just once. The source material was PBMCs. These receptors all stem from a woman aged 18-35 years in good health and CMV-seropositive. Each CDR3 is given with its conserved first and last residue. Fields, in order: D gene, clone size, V gene, J gene, CDR3 protein, CDR3 DNA. The D gene is left open where the match is weak. Not all rows give a size; the values are once, few, many and, for expanded clones, a class.

>TRBD2|.|TRBV7-9|TRBJ2-3
CASSLGTSADTQYF
TGTGCCAGCAGCTTGGGGACTAGTGCAGATACGCAGTATTTT
>.|.|TRBV19|TRBJ1-1
CASSLPGGGRPFF
TGTGCCAGTAGCCTCCCCGGGGGGGGACGTCCTTTCTTT
>.|.|TRBV23-1|TRBJ2-7
CASSNSYTYEQYF
TGCGCCAGCAGTAATTCTTATACCTACGAGCAGTACTTC
>TRBD2|.|TRBV7-8|TRBJ2-7
CASSLVLASGGASYEQYF
TGTGCCAGCAGCTTAGTGCTGGCTAGCGGGGGGGCTTCCTACGAGCAGTACTTC
>TRBD1|.|TRBV7-9|TRBJ1-6
CSSSSQGVGSPLHF
TGTTCCAGCAGCTCACAGGGGGTGGGTTCACCCCTCCACTTT
>.|many|TRBV6-1|TRBJ1-6
CASNPSPQGESPLHF
TGTGCCAGCAACCCATCCCCACAGGGAGAGTCACCCCTCCACTTT
>TRBD1|.|TRBV11-2|TRBJ2-7
CASSLRQGYEQYF
TGTGCCAGCAGCTTACGACAGGGTTACGAGCAGTACTTC
>.|.|TRBV2|TRBJ2-1
CASSATFGSYNEQFF
TGTGCCAGCAGTGCGACTTTTGGGAGCTACAATGAGCAGTTCTTC
>.|.|TRBV5-1|TRBJ2-3
CASSFDSSDTQYF
TGCGCCAGCAGCTTTGACAGCTCAGATACGCAGTATTTT
>.|.|TRBV27|TRBJ2-3
CASSSRTVFSTDTQYF
TGTGCCAGCAGTTCCAGGACAGTTTTTTCCACAGATACGCAGTATTTT
>TRBD2|.|TRBV30|TRBJ2-1
CAWIKRGGGASSYNEQFF
TGTGCCTGGATAAAGAGGGGCGGGGGGGCCAGCTCCTACAATGAGCAGTTCTTC
>.|.|TRBV19|TRBJ2-1
CASSLGAVEQFF
TGTGCCAGTAGTCTAGGTGCGGTTGAGCAGTTCTTC
>.|.|TRBV19|TRBJ2-5
CASSLDRETQYF
TGTGCCAGTAGCCTCGACAGGGAGACCCAGTACTTC
>TRBD1|.|TRBV6-5|TRBJ1-5
CASSEGGGHQPQHF
TGTGCCAGCAGTGAAGGGGGCGGCCATCAGCCCCAGCATTTT
>.|.|TRBV7-9|TRBJ1-4
CSSSSTGVAREKLFF
TGTTCCAGCAGCTCTACGGGGGTGGCCCGTGAAAAACTGTTTTTT
>TRBD1|.|TRBV5-1|TRBJ1-2
CASSQDRGGYGYTF
TGCGCCAGCAGCCAGGACAGGGGAGGGTATGGCTACACCTTC
>.|.|TRBV29-1|TRBJ2-7
CSVELQPYEQYF
TGCAGCGTTGAATTACAGCCCTACGAGCAGTACTTC
>TRBD1|few|TRBV7-9|TRBJ1-3
CASSFQTGAGNTIYF
TGTGCCAGCAGCTTCCAAACAGGGGCTGGAAACACCATATATTTT
>.|.|TRBV7-9|TRBJ2-1
CASSLASIGRTRNEQFF
TGTGCCAGCAGCTTAGCGTCGATTGGGAGAACAAGGAATGAGCAGTTCTTC
>.|.|TRBV6-6|TRBJ2-5
CASSYKSVGSETQYF
TGTGCCAGCAGTTACAAATCCGTAGGGAGTGAGACCCAGTACTTC
>TRBD1|.|TRBV27|TRBJ1-1
CASSTDRGGNTEAFF
TGTGCCAGCAGTACAGACAGGGGCGGGAACACTGAAGCTTTCTTT
>TRBD2|.|TRBV7-7|TRBJ2-1
CASSLAPGGPLHEQFF
TGTGCTAGCAGCTTAGCTCCGGGGGGGCCTCTCCATGAGCAGTTCTTC